A selection of T cell receptor beta chains follows, all from one sample in a study of control samples from healthy donors and cancer patients. Only in-frame clones appear in the TCRdb table, and some are missing; sequencing was by immunoSEQ multiplex PCR. The table has 150,000 to 200,000 clones, 75% to 95% seen once. Material: blood. The origin of the receptors is a woman aged 40-49 years in good health. CDR3s include the opening cysteine and the closing phenylalanine or tryptophan. Each record gives: clone size, D gene, J gene, V gene, CDR3 DNA, CDR3 protein. The D gene is left open where the match is weak. Expanded clones are given a class, and other clones once, few, many or no size at all.

.	TRBD2	TRBJ2-2	TRBV5-1	TGCGCCAGCAGCTCCGCGTGGGGGGGGAACACCGGGGAGCTGTTTTTT	CASSSAWGGNTGELFF
.	TRBD2	TRBJ2-1	TRBV2	TGTGCCAGCATTAACACCAGACTAGCGGGGGGGCAATACAATGAGCAGTTCTTC	CASINTRLAGGQYNEQFF
.	.	TRBJ1-2	TRBV3-1/TRBV3-2	TGTGCCAGCAGCCCCACTAAGGGTTCGAACTATGGCTACACCTTC	CASSPTKGSNYGYTF
.	TRBD1	TRBJ1-1	TRBV10-3	TGTGCCATCAGTGAGTCGTGGACAGGTGACACTGAAGCTTTCTTT	CAISESWTGDTEAFF
once	.	TRBJ2-7	TRBV5-4	TGTGCCAGCAGCTTGGCCGGGAGCCTCTCCTACGAGCAGTACTTC	CASSLAGSLSYEQYF
.	TRBD1	TRBJ1-5	TRBV27	TGTGCCAGCAGTTGCCGGGACAGGGAGGATCAGCCCCAGCATTTT	CASSCRDREDQPQHF
.	TRBD1	TRBJ1-1	TRBV5-1	TGCGCCAGCAGCTTCGGGACAGAGAACACTGAAGCTTTCTTT	CASSFGTENTEAFF
.	.	TRBJ1-6	TRBV10-3	TGTGCCAACTCGGGAGCCGACGATTCACCCCTCCACTTT	CANSGADDSPLHF
.	.	TRBJ2-3	TRBV2	TGTGCCAGCCGCCGTGTGGGGAGCGGGGATACGCAGTATTTT	CASRRVGSGDTQYF
.	.	TRBJ2-1	TRBV6-5	TGTGCCAGCAGTTACGGTCTAGGGGGGGCGAGCGATGAGCAGTTCTTC	CASSYGLGGASDEQFF
once	TRBD1	TRBJ1-2	TRBV11-2	TGTGCCAGCAGCCCCGGACAGGGTTTGTACTATGGCTACACCTTC	CASSPGQGLYYGYTF
.	TRBD1	TRBJ1-2	TRBV4-2	TGTGCCAGCAGCCAAGATCCCGAGGCAGGGGGCTATGGCTACACCTTC	CASSQDPEAGGYGYTF
few	TRBD1	TRBJ1-1	TRBV5-1	TGCGCCAGCCGATGGGACAGCATGAACACTGAAGCTTTCTTT	CASRWDSMNTEAFF
.	.	TRBJ1-5	TRBV6-4	TGTGCCAGCAGTGACTCGAGTTGTAGGGACCAGCCCCAGCATTTT	CASSDSSCRDQPQHF
.	.	TRBJ2-2	TRBV5-1	TGCGCCAGCAGCTTATTGGGGCAGCAATCCGTCACCGGGGAGCTGTTTTTT	CASSLLGQQSVTGELFF
.	.	TRBJ1-1	TRBV6-6	TGTGCCAGCAGTTACTCGGTGACAGCCATGAACACTGAAGCTTTCTTT	CASSYSVTAMNTEAFF
.	.	TRBJ1-6	TRBV12-3/TRBV12-4	TGTGCCAGCAGTTTGCAGGTTCCACCCCTCCACTTT	CASSLQVPPLHF
.	.	TRBJ2-7	TRBV6-5	TGTGCCAGCAGTTACCGGGGCTTCGGCGAGCAGTACTTC	CASSYRGFGEQYF
.	TRBD1	TRBJ2-7	TRBV7-9	TGTGCCAGCAGCCAGGGACAGGGATCCTACGAGCAGTACTTC	CASSQGQGSYEQYF
.	TRBD2	TRBJ2-5	TRBV5-1	TGCGCCAGCATGCAGACTAGCGGGAAAGAGACCCAGTACTTC	CASMQTSGKETQYF
.	TRBD1	TRBJ1-2	TRBV19	TGTGCCAGCGGACAGGGCGGCGAGGATAACTATGGCTACACCTTC	CASGQGGEDNYGYTF
.	.	TRBJ2-5	TRBV6-5	TGTGCCAGCAGTTCGCGACAGCCTCTCACGGAGACCCAGTACTTC	CASSSRQPLTETQYF
.	.	TRBJ2-3	TRBV5-5	TGTGCCAGCAGCTTGGGTCTAGTCGATGGAGATACGCAGTATTTT	CASSLGLVDGDTQYF
.	.	TRBJ1-2	TRBV30	TGTGCCTGGCCTAGGGAGACAGCAAGGGGCTACACCTTC	CAWPRETARGYTF
.	.	TRBJ2-7	TRBV3-1/TRBV3-2	TGTGCCAGCAGCCGCTCCCTAGGGGTATTCGGCGAGCAGTACTTC	CASSRSLGVFGEQYF
.	TRBD1	TRBJ2-7	TRBV27	TGTGCCAGCAGTTTAACCGATGGGACAGGGTGGGGCGAGCAGTACTTC	CASSLTDGTGWGEQYF
.	.	TRBJ2-1	TRBV7-6	TGTGCCACCTCCCGGGTCCCAGGAGGTCACGAGCAGTTCTTC	CATSRVPGGHEQFF
.	.	TRBJ1-1	TRBV5-1	TGCGCCAGCAGCTTCTCAGGATCAATGAACACTGAAGCTTTCTTT	CASSFSGSMNTEAFF
.	.	TRBJ2-1	TRBV19	TGTGCCAGTAGCAGCAGCCCTTCCCTCAGGGAGCAGTTCTTC	CASSSSPSLREQFF
.	TRBD1	TRBJ1-4	TRBV3-1/TRBV3-2	TGTGCCAGCAGCAAGACAGGGTCTAGTACTGAAAAACTGTTTTTT	CASSKTGSSTEKLFF
.	TRBD1	TRBJ1-6	TRBV2	TGTGCCAGCAGTGGACAGGGTGATAATTCACCCCTCCACTTT	CASSGQGDNSPLHF
.	.	TRBJ2-2	TRBV7-9	TGTGCCAGCAGCTTAGCTGTACAGGGTCTGATCGGGGAGCTGTTTTTT	CASSLAVQGLIGELFF
.	TRBD1	TRBJ2-7	TRBV4-1	TGCGCCAGCAGCCCTTGGGGACAGCTATCCTACGAGCAGTACTTC	CASSPWGQLSYEQYF